Below, 10 T cell receptor beta chains from the same sample are listed, as sequenced in a study of a mutant IDH1 vaccine in newly diagnosed glioma. The time point here: week 47, end of study. Each dose of the vaccine consisted of 300 ug of mutant IDH1 20-mer peptide, with topical imiquimod. The repertoire was sequenced with immunoSEQ multiplex PCR; TCRdb's copy has only in-frame clones and lacks some. The table shows about 34,000 clones, with around nine tenths occurring only once. No antigens are known for them. Material: PBMCs, obtained from a glioma patient whose treatment included an IDH1 peptide vaccine. Receptors were obtained from a woman aged 40 to 50 with glioma.

The rearrangement joins TRBV5-1 to TRBJ1-1; a weak D match, TRBD1 (6 bases). V lost 0 bases to trimming and J lost 1 base, with 10 bases between them. Germline values: CDR1 SGHRS, CDR2 YFSETQ. This CDR3 contains 15 residues. The CDR3 is CASSLGGGKNTEAFF. CDR3 bases: TGCGCCAGCAGCTTGGGAGGGGGAAAGAACACTGAAGCTTTCTTT.

The V gene is TRBV19, the J gene TRBJ1-2; unclear D gene. V lost 9 bases and J lost 1, with 6 bases in between. This CDR3 contains 11 residues. Per germline, CDR1 LNHDA and CDR2 SQIVND (reference sequence). The CDR3 is CASANNYGYTF. CDR3 in DNA: TGTGCCAGCGCGAATAACTATGGCTACACCTTC.

Concerning this clone itself: The junction departs from the called germline gene at one end, perhaps through a read error. The chain couples TRBV13 to TRBJ2-7; a possible D gene is TRBD1 (6 bases). Looked up from germline, CDR1 is PRHDT and CDR2 is FYEKMQ (reference sequence). CDR3 size: 15 residues. The CDR3: CASSLGQRSSYEQYF. CDR3 DNA sequence: TGTGCCAGCAGCCTAGGACAGAGGAGCTCCTACGAGCAGTACTTC.

The chain joins TRBV4-1 to TRBJ2-7, with TRBD2 identical over 14 bases. In germline, CDR1 is MGHRA, CDR2 YSYEKL. This CDR3 has 16 residues. V gave up 3 bases and J gave up 3 bases; unmatched junction bases: 4. The CDR3 here is CASSHLGLAGDYEQYF. The CDR3 region has the DNA TGCGCCAGCAGCCACCTGGGACTAGCGGGAGACTACGAGCAGTACTTC.

Written as DNA, the CDR3 is TGTGCCAGCAGTCCTAGGGGTTCCGGAAACACCATATATTTT. It codes for CASSPRGSGNTIYF. This chain uses TRBV11-2 with TRBJ1-3; tentative D call: TRBD1 (5 bases). This CDR3 has 14 residues. V lost 6 bases and J lost 4, with 13 bases in between. Germline V gene data show CDR1 as SGHAT and CDR2 as FQNNGV.

V and J are TRBV18 and TRBJ2-2, with 11 bases fitting TRBD2. V lost 3 bases, J lost 3 bases, and 6 bases stayed unmatched. The CDR3 is 17 amino acids. Germline CDR1 and CDR2: KGHSH and LQKENI. The CDR3 nucleotides are TGTGCCAGCTCACCCCGACTAGCGGGACCCTACACCGGGGAGCTGTTTTTT. It is translated as CASSPRLAGPYTGELFF. The full variable domain, in which reference TRBV18 and TRBJ2-2 provide the parts outside the CDR3, is NAGVMQNPRHLVRRRGQEARLRCSPMKGHSHVYWYRQLPEEGLKFMVYLQKENIIDESGMPKERFSAEFPKEGPSILRIQQVVRGDSAAYFCASSPRLAGPYTGELFFGEGSRLTVL.

The V and J genes are TRBV28 and TRBJ2-2; D unresolved. CDR3 length equals 12 residues. Germline V gene lookup returns CDR1 MDHEN and CDR2 SYDVKM. V lost 1 base, J lost 4 bases, and 1 base lay in between. This CDR3 reads CASSLSTGELFF. The CDR3 DNA is TGTGCCAGCAGTTTATCCACCGGGGAGCTGTTTTTT.

The genes are TRBV11-2 and TRBJ2-7; 11 positions agree with TRBD2. Germline trimming cut 4 bases from V and 3 bases from J; bases unmatched to any gene: 2. The germline V gene has CDR1 SGHAT and CDR2 FQNNGV. This CDR3 region has 14 residues. The CDR3, as DNA: TGTGCCAGCAGCTGGGGGACTAGCGGCTACGAGCAGTACTTC. As protein: CASSWGTSGYEQYF. Filled out from reference TRBV11-2 and TRBJ2-7, the complete variable domain reads EAGVAQSPRYKIIEKRQSVAFWCNPISGHATLYWYQQILGQGPKLLIQFQNNGVVDDSQLPKDRFSAERLKGVDSTLKIQPAKLEDSAVYLCASSWGTSGYEQYFGPGTRLTVT.

V and J are TRBV4-1 and TRBJ2-2; 9 bases agree with TRBD1. V trimming: 4 bases; J trimming: 5 bases; junction bases outside the gene matches: 5. The CDR3 spans 15 residues. The V gene's germline CDR1 is MGHRA and CDR2 YSYEKL. CDR3 sequence (DNA): TGCGCCAGCAGCCCCGGACAGGGGCGTACCGGGGAGCTGTTTTTT. Residues: CASSPGQGRTGELFF.

J is TRBJ2-3 and V is TRBV25-1, with D maybe TRBD2 (6 bases). Trimming took 2 bases from V and 2 from J, leaving 11 bases between them. Germline CDR1 MGHDK, CDR2 SYGVNS. The CDR3 length is 15 residues. CDR3 nucleotides: TGTGCCAGCAGTGAACGCGGGACTTCCACAGATACGCAGTATTTT. Protein: CASSERGTSTDTQYF.